This TCR beta chain stems from a study of shared clonotypes between healthy human individuals. V gave up 0 bases and J gave up 0 bases, with 9 bases separating them. Per the germline V gene, CDR1 is SGHRS and CDR2 is YFSETQ. This CDR3 contains 16 residues. The study's findings and limits: All-four-donor shared clonotypes had higher generation probabilities than non-shared clonotypes did. Researchers sampled blood only, noting tissue repertoires likely differ. Limited genetic and exposure-history diversity came from having few donors.

Regarding this clone: The antigen is unknown.

This table comes from immunoSEQ multiplex PCR, and its TCRdb copy is limited to in-frame clones, with some not included. This table has some 2 million clones, around 95% appearing once. What was sequenced was naive CD4+ T cells sorted from blood. Stated subset: CD45RA+ positively selected. This sequence originates from a man between 18 and 35 years old in good health. The chain joins TRBV5-1 to TRBJ2-2; D is ambiguous. The CDR3 spells CASSLAQSPNTGELFF. The CDR3 region has the DNA TGCGCCAGCAGCTTGGCTCAGAGCCCGAACACCGGGGAGCTGTTTTTT.